The clone carrying this TCR beta chain is medium-sized (0.01 to 0.1%). The antigen is not known. Time point here: sample taken at primary tumor resection. From tumor, nontumor lung or frozen PBMC, whole RNA was taken unsorted for sequencing. The CDR3 has 14 residues. V shed 6 bases and J 2 bases; nucleotides not matched to a gene: 3. From germline, CDR1 is MNHEY and CDR2 SVGAGI. Every TCR cDNA molecule bore a unique molecular identifier. One entry per CDR3 protein results from TCRdb running MiXCR on the 5' RACE reads. Among a few thousand distinct CDR3 sequences listed, around 4.2% were seen once. This sample was included in a study of spatial heterogeneity in lung cancer. Study in general: Correlation of TCR transcript counts in tumor regions with a T cell module score from matched bulk RNA-seq was strong. Study observations and caveats: Tumoral mutation counts were tracked by counts of expanded intratumoral alpha and beta TCRs. The counts of expanded TCRs, ubiquitous and regional, tracked ubiquitous and regional nonsynonymous mutations, respectively.

This TCR was sampled from a female donor with early-stage non-small cell lung cancer. Sequencing was performed on lung tumor tissue, taken at surgery. The chain uses TRBV6-5 and TRBJ2-1, with 8 positions matching TRBD2. The CDR3 loop reads CASRRGGPYNEQFF. CDR3 in DNA: TGTGCCAGCAGACGGGGGGGGCCCTACAATGAGCAGTTCTTC.